Listed below are T cell receptor beta chains from one sample, sequenced in a study of CD8 T cells in ankylosing spondylitis. MiXCR, run by TCRdb on the 5' RACE reads, gives a single entry per CDR3 protein. Of about 500,000 distinct CDR3 sequences in the sample, 12% were seen once. The sample was blood, either unsorted or a sorted T cell fraction (not recorded which). These receptors originate from a male donor with ankylosing spondylitis. Each CDR3 is given with its conserved first and last residue. A D gene is named only where the DNA matches it firmly. Size tells how often a clone was seen (once, few, many) or the class of an expanded clone, and some rows leave it out.

D gene,clone size,V gene,J gene,CDR3 DNA,CDR3 protein
TRBD1,-,TRBV20-1,TRBJ2-7,TGCAGTGCTACGGGACAGGTCTCCTACGAGCAGTACTTC,CSATGQVSYEQYF
-,-,TRBV5-1,TRBJ2-1,TGCGCCAGCAGCTTGGGAGGGTTAAGACACAATGAGCAGTTCTTC,CASSLGGLRHNEQFF
-,few,TRBV7-8,TRBJ1-2,TGTGCCAGCAGCGAAAGCCAGGGCCGGAGCTATGGCTACACCTTC,CASSESQGRSYGYTF
-,-,TRBV5-1,TRBJ2-3,TGCGCCAGCAGCTTGGCCCCGGTAGGCACAGATACGCAGTATTTT,CASSLAPVGTDTQYF
TRBD2,once,TRBV10-3,TRBJ2-1,TGTGCCATCAGCGGCGGGGGGACTAGCGGGTTGTTC,CAISGGGTSGLF
-,many,TRBV27,TRBJ2-5,TGTGCCAGCAGTTTATCGCTAGCGTATCAAGAGACCCAGTACTTC,CASSLSLAYQETQYF
-,many,TRBV2,TRBJ2-3,TGTGCCAGCAGTGAAGAGGCTAGTGGCCCCGATACGCAGTATTTT,CASSEEASGPDTQYF
-,few,TRBV6-2/TRBV6-3,TRBJ2-7,TGTGCCAGCAGTTACGAGGTGGGACGGACCTACGAGCAGTACTTC,CASSYEVGRTYEQYF
-,few,TRBV29-1,TRBJ1-5,TGCAGCGCACGACAGGATAATAGCAATCAGCCCCAGCATTTT,CSARQDNSNQPQHF
-,few,TRBV20-1,TRBJ2-1,TGCAGTGCTAACTACGGGGATCCGCGCAATGAGCAGTTCTTC,CSANYGDPRNEQFF
-,-,TRBV5-1,TRBJ2-1,TGCGCCAGCAGCTTGACAGGGATAGACAATGAGCAGTTCTTC,CASSLTGIDNEQFF
-,-,TRBV5-1,TRBJ1-4,TGCGCCAGCAGCTCACAGGCGTGGGCAACTAATGAAAAACTGTTTTTT,CASSSQAWATNEKLFF
TRBD1,few,TRBV7-9,TRBJ2-3,TGTGCCAGCAGCGTAGGACAGGGAATAGATACGCAGTATTTT,CASSVGQGIDTQYF
TRBD1,few,TRBV12-3/TRBV12-4,TRBJ1-1,TGTGCCAGCAGTTTCCGACAGGGGGCGGTGAACACTGAAGCTTTCTTT,CASSFRQGAVNTEAFF
TRBD2,-,TRBV4-2,TRBJ2-1,TGTGCCAGCAGCCATACTCCCAGGACTAGCGGGGCCCGTGAGCAGTTCTTC,CASSHTPRTSGAREQFF
-,many,TRBV6-1,TRBJ1-4,TGTGCCAGCAGTGACGGGGGGCACGATGAAAAACTGTTTTTT,CASSDGGHDEKLFF
TRBD2,many,TRBV12-3/TRBV12-4,TRBJ2-1,TGTGCCAGCAGTTTAGCCGGGACTAGCGGGAATGAGCAGTTCTTC,CASSLAGTSGNEQFF
TRBD1,-,TRBV20-1,TRBJ2-1,TGCAGTGCTGCTGGACAGGGGATCCTTTGGGAGCAGTTCTTC,CSAAGQGILWEQFF
TRBD1,-,TRBV7-6,TRBJ1-4,TGTGCCAGCAGCCCTCAGGGGGCTTCTGAGGAAAAACTGTTTTTT,CASSPQGASEEKLFF
TRBD2,-,TRBV24-1,TRBJ2-7,TGTGCCACCAGTGACCCCCGGGAGGGGGACGGCGAGCAGTACTTC,CATSDPREGDGEQYF
TRBD1,-,TRBV7-9,TRBJ1-5,TGTGCCAGCAGCTTAGCTGGGACAGGGGTACAGCCCCAGCATTTT,CASSLAGTGVQPQHF
TRBD2,-,TRBV3-1,TRBJ2-7,TGTGCCAGCAGCCAACAAACTGCCGGGACTAGCGTCTACGAGCAGTACTTC,CASSQQTAGTSVYEQYF
-,few,TRBV9,TRBJ1-1,TGTGCCTCCGGACAGACCGGCACTGAAGCTTTCTTT,CASGQTGTEAFF
-,few,TRBV5-1,TRBJ2-7,TGCGCCAGCAGGACCACCCTTAGCTCCTACGAGCAGTACTTC,CASRTTLSSYEQYF
TRBD2,many,TRBV7-9,TRBJ2-1,TGTGCCAGCGGGACGACTAGCGGGAGGGGGTACAATGAGCAGTTCTTC,CASGTTSGRGYNEQFF
-,-,TRBV2,TRBJ1-6,TGTGCCAGCAGTGAAGCGGAGACGGCCAATAATTCACCCCTCCACTTT,CASSEAETANNSPLHF
TRBD1,-,TRBV7-9,TRBJ1-1,TGTGCCAGCAGCTTGCCAATCACAGACAGGGGAACTGAAGCTTTCTTT,CASSLPITDRGTEAFF
-,few,TRBV19,TRBJ1-1,TGTGCCAGTAGTATAGATTGGGAGATGAACACTGAAGCTTTCTTT,CASSIDWEMNTEAFF
-,-,TRBV29-1,TRBJ1-4,TGCAGCGTTGTCGAAGCTGGGAATGAAAAACTGTTTTTT,CSVVEAGNEKLFF
-,-,TRBV12-3/TRBV12-4,TRBJ2-7,TGTGCCAGCAGTTCAAGGGGGAACGAGCAGTACTTC,CASSSRGNEQYF
TRBD1,-,TRBV24-1,TRBJ1-4,TGTGCCACCAGTGATCCCGGGACAGGAGGAGAAAAACTGTTTTTT,CATSDPGTGGEKLFF
-,-,TRBV27,TRBJ1-1,TGTGCCAGCTGGGGCGGGTATACTGAAGCTTTCTTT,CASWGGYTEAFF
TRBD1,-,TRBV24-1,TRBJ2-5,TGTGCCACCACCTTGGACAGGGGTGAGACCCAGTACTTC,CATTLDRGETQYF
TRBD2,-,TRBV10-3,TRBJ2-1,TGTGCCATCAGTGAGGGGTCTAGCGGGAGGGCCTTAAATGAGCAGTTCTTC,CAISEGSSGRALNEQFF
-,few,TRBV4-1,TRBJ2-6,TGCGCCAGCAGCCAAGATCTCCGGGACAATGGGGCCAACGTCCTGACTTTC,CASSQDLRDNGANVLTF
-,-,TRBV7-2,TRBJ2-1,TGTGCCAGCAGCTTAGCGGGGGTTAAGAATGAGCAGTTCTTC,CASSLAGVKNEQFF
-,few,TRBV15,TRBJ2-5,TGTGCCACCAGCAGAGATCCTCAGGAGACCCAGTACTTC,CATSRDPQETQYF
TRBD1,-,TRBV20-1,TRBJ1-5,TGCAGTGCTTATCGGACAGGGGGCTATTATCAGCCCCAGCATTTT,CSAYRTGGYYQPQHF
-,-,TRBV14,TRBJ1-4,TGTGCCAGCAGCTTGATGAGTCCCGCTAATGAAAAACTGTTTTTT,CASSLMSPANEKLFF
-,-,TRBV18,TRBJ2-7,TGTGCCAGCTCCACGGCGACAGAATACGAGCAGTACTTC,CASSTATEYEQYF